One and the same sample provided the 32 T cell receptor beta chains below, sequenced in a study of T-cell reconstitution after alpha-beta-depleted transplantation in children listed by TCRdb under 2016. The library came from PCR. The sequencer listed for this sample is Illumina HiSeq 2500. TCR library preparation used molecular barcoding, with unique molecular identifiers applied to normalize quantification of the TCRbeta repertoire. TCRdb reanalyzed the raw reads on its own, using fastp at Q25 for trimming and MiXCR for clone calling, and kept in-frame beta chains. Entries are consolidated by CDR3 protein sequence, retaining the most common genes and DNA. Within this sample are 200,000 to 300,000 distinct CDR3 sequences, with 12% of them counted one time only. Around 2.5% of the sample goes to the ten largest clones. Sequencing used PBMCs from the stem cell graft donor, obtained from the stem cell graft. The receptors originated from a human donor who donated a stem cell graft to a child with acute lymphoblastic leukemia.

Worth noting for this clonotype: This clone may be a read error of a much larger clone one base away. This sequence joins TRBV7-9 and TRBJ2-1; 7 positions agree with TRBD2. This CDR3 has 14 amino acids. The germline V gene has CDR1 SEHNR and CDR2 FQNEAQ (reference sequence). V lost 1 base to trimming and J lost 8 bases; unmatched junction nucleotides: 5. The CDR3 DNA follows: TGTGCCAGCAGCTTAGGGACTAGTGGCTATGAGCAGTTCTTC. Encoded protein: CASSLGTSGYEQFF.

The table lists this clonotype with many counts. The chain joins TRBV4-3 to TRBJ1-1; a possible D gene is TRBD1 (5 bases). Germline CDR1 is LGHNA and CDR2 is YSLEER. The CDR3 is made up of 16 amino acids. V was pared by 4 bases and J by 0 bases, with 15 bases between. This chain's CDR3 is CASSPGGEIVNTEAFF. The CDR3 DNA sequence: TGCGCCAGCAGCCCTGGAGGGGAAATCGTGAACACTGAAGCTTTCTTT.

This clonotype was observed at least ten times. The chain uses TRBV4-2 and TRBJ2-4, with 7 nucleotides matching TRBD1. V dropped 4 bases and J dropped 0; count of bases not matched to a gene: 15. The CDR3 covers 19 residues. Germline-derived CDR1 and CDR2 are LGHNA and YNFKEQ. The chain's CDR3 is CASSLFIIQDRTAKNIQYF. The CDR3 DNA reads TGTGCCAGCAGCCTTTTTATTATTCAGGACAGGACAGCCAAAAACATTCAGTACTTC.

The sample holds many counts of this clonotype. The V gene is TRBV12-3 or TRBV12-4, the J gene TRBJ2-7; possible D gene TRBD1, 6 bases. CDR3 length equals 14 residues. Between the trimmed V and J ends, which lost 6 bases and 2 bases, there was a span of 14 bases. This CDR3 is CASSPRDITYEQYF. CDR3 coding DNA: TGTGCCAGCAGCCCCCGGGACATCACCTACGAGCAGTACTTC.

The chain combines TRBV30 with TRBJ2-7, with D tentatively TRBD2 (5 bases). The germline V gene encodes CDR1 GTSNPN and CDR2 SVGIG (reference sequence). V was clipped by 4 bases and J by 0 bases, with 10 bases between them. This CDR3 spans 13 amino acids. The CDR3 loop reads CAWTGLSSYEQYF. The CDR3 DNA reads TGTGCCTGGACCGGACTGAGCTCCTACGAGCAGTACTTC.

This clonotype was recorded a few times. The chain links TRBV27 to TRBJ2-5; D is possibly TRBD1 or TRBD2 (5 bases each). The germline V and J ends were trimmed by 6 bases and 5 bases, with 19 bases remaining between them. CDR1 is MNHEY and CDR2 is SMNVEV in the germline V gene (reference sequence). The CDR3 runs 15 residues. CDR3 in amino acids: CASRTREGILETQYF. In nucleotides, the CDR3 is TGTGCCAGCAGGACCCGAGAGGGGATATTGGAGACCCAGTACTTC.

The chain joins TRBV4-2 to TRBJ2-1; no definite D call. This CDR3 is 15 amino acids long. Trimming removed 0 bases at V and 10 bases at J, with 16 bases between. CDR1 is LGHNA and CDR2 is YNFKEQ in the germline V gene. CDR3 sequence reads: CASSQDLRTDGEQFF. CDR3 in DNA: TGTGCCAGCAGCCAAGATCTTAGAACAGACGGAGAGCAGTTCTTC.

This clonotype was observed a handful of times. The rearrangement joins TRBV6-5 to TRBJ1-5; D is unresolved. V was trimmed by 0 bases and J by 1 base, leaving 19 bases between them. Germline CDR1 is MNHEY and CDR2 is SVGAGI. The CDR3 has 19 residues. CDR3 amino acids: CASSYSFSPRFSSNQPQHF. CDR3 sequence (DNA): TGTGCCAGCAGTTACTCCTTCTCTCCCAGGTTTTCGAGCAATCAGCCCCAGCATTTT.

CDR3 loop: CASASGSEETQYF. The CDR3 bases are TGTGCCTCGGCCAGCGGGAGCGAAGAGACCCAGTACTTC. The gene calls are TRBV10-3 and TRBJ2-5; 8 nucleotides line up with TRBD2. The germline CDR1 and CDR2 sequences are ENHRY and SYGVKD. This CDR3 comprises 13 residues. J was trimmed by 3 bases and V by 11 bases; bases with no gene match: 8.

This clonotype was seen many times. This rearrangement joins TRBV27 to TRBJ2-6, with D possibly matching TRBD2 (6 bases). Trimming removed 3 bases at V and 4 bases at J, with 19 bases between. Germline V lookup: CDR1 MNHEY, CDR2 SMNVEV (reference sequence). The CDR3 runs to 18 residues. The chain's CDR3 is CASSFLGLRAGGANVLTF. The CDR3 coding sequence is TGTGCCAGCAGTTTTTTAGGCCTCCGGGCGGGAGGGGCCAACGTCCTGACTTTC. The complete variable domain, with remaining parts taken from reference TRBV27 and TRBJ2-6, reads EAQVTQNPRYLITVTGKKLTVTCSQNMNHEYMSWYRQDPGLGLRQIYYSMNVEVTDKGDVPEGYKVSRKEKRNFPLILESPSPNQTSLYFCASSFLGLRAGGANVLTFGAGSRLTVL.

About this clonotype itself: A read error is possible here, since a much larger clone lies one base away. This chain connects TRBV24-1 to TRBJ2-5, with 9 bases fitting TRBD1. Germline V lookup: CDR1 KGHDR, CDR2 SFDVKD. The CDR3 is 14 amino acids. CDR3 sequence (DNA): TGTGCCAGCAGTGATCCAGGGACAGGGGAGACCCAGTACTTC. Translated: CASSDPGTGETQYF.

About this clonotype: An end of the junction differs from the germline gene, which may be a read error. The CDR3 protein is CSAERYNEQFF. CDR3 nucleotides: TGCAGCGCTGAACGGTACAATGAGCAGTTCTTC. The chain joins TRBV29-1 to TRBJ2-1, with unresolved D. The CDR3 is made up of 11 amino acids. CDR1 is SQVTM and CDR2 is ANQGSEA in the germline V gene.

This clonotype was recorded at least ten times. The V call is TRBV29-1, the J call TRBJ1-2, with D hard to call. V lost 6 bases, J lost 4 bases, and 18 bases lay in between. CDR1 is SQVTM and CDR2 is ANQGSEA in the germline V gene. The CDR3 is 14 amino acids. CDR3 region: CSVASLQKTYGYTF. Written as DNA, the CDR3 is TGCAGCGTCGCGTCCCTACAGAAAACCTATGGCTACACCTTC.

This clonotype was seen many times. This sequence joins TRBV12-3 or TRBV12-4 and TRBJ2-3; either TRBD1 or TRBD2 may fit D (5 bases each). The CDR3 is 14 amino acids. V lost 5 bases and J 0 bases, leaving 9 bases between the germline ends. The CDR3 sequence: CASSPGHSTDTQYF. CDR3 nucleotide sequence: TGTGCCAGCAGTCCGGGGCATAGCACAGATACGCAGTATTTT.

A note on this clonotype: Just one base apart from a much larger clone, this may be a read error. V gene TRBV4-3 combines with J gene TRBJ1-6; D call uncertain. CDR1 is LGHNA, CDR2 YSLEER, per germline. The CDR3 has 15 amino acids. The CDR3 sequence: CASRQFGRYNSPLHF. The DNA of the CDR3 is TGCGCCAGCCGCCAATTCGGACGGTATAATTCACCCCTCCACTTT.

This chain joins TRBV29-1 and TRBJ2-6; 8 bases are a match to TRBD2. Germline CDR1 SQVTM, CDR2 ANQGSEA. There are 15 residues in the CDR3. V was clipped by 6 bases and J by 4 bases; unmatched bases: 8. The CDR3 is CSVGSGARGANVLTF. The CDR3 nucleotides read TGCAGCGTCGGTAGCGGGGCGCGAGGGGCCAACGTCCTGACTTTC.

This clonotype has at least ten counts. V and J are TRBV27 and TRBJ2-7; TRBD1 is a possible D gene (5 bases). The CDR3 consists of 14 residues. Trimming took 10 bases from V and 3 from J, leaving 19 bases between them. Germline-derived CDR1 and CDR2 are MNHEY and SMNVEV (reference sequence). CDR3 residues: CATKRYRSIYEQYF. The DNA of the CDR3 is TGTGCCACCAAGAGGTACAGGTCCATCTACGAGCAGTACTTC.

Many counts were recorded for this clonotype. V and J are TRBV6-2 or TRBV6-3 and TRBJ2-1; D ambiguous. Germline-derived CDR1 and CDR2 are MNHEY and SVGEGT. Trimming cost V 2 bases and J 7 bases, with 3 bases left between them. The CDR3 is 11 residues long. CDR3 amino acids: CASSYENEQFF. Here the CDR3 DNA reads TGTGCCAGCAGTTACGAGAATGAGCAGTTCTTC.

This clonotype was detected many times. V gene TRBV4-3 combines with J gene TRBJ2-7; D gene ambiguous. CDR3 length equals 15 residues. CDR1 is LGHNA, CDR2 YSLEER, per germline. Trimming took 1 base from V and 3 from J, leaving 13 bases between them. The CDR3 reads CASSQAPLLGYEQYF. For the CDR3, the DNA is TGCGCCAGCAGCCAAGCTCCCCTTCTTGGCTACGAGCAGTACTTC.

Ten or more counts support this clonotype. The gene calls are TRBV4-2 and TRBJ2-7, with TRBD1 identical over 9 bases. Germline lookup yields CDR1 LGHNA and CDR2 YNFKEQ. The CDR3 is 15 residues long. After removal of 1 base from V and 4 bases from J, the junction contained 5 bases not matched to a gene. CDR3 DNA: TGTGCCAGCAGCCAAGGGGGACAGGGAGGGTACGAGCAGTACTTC. It yields the protein CASSQGGQGGYEQYF.

The table lists this clonotype with many counts. This chain uses TRBV7-2 with TRBJ2-2; 9 bases map to TRBD1. Germline CDR1 reads SGHTA; CDR2 reads FQGNSA. The J segment lost 1 base and the V segment lost 5 bases, leaving 2 bases of the junction unmatched. The CDR3 consists of 15 residues. CDR3 protein: CASSTGQGNTGELFF. The CDR3 nucleotides are TGTGCCAGCAGCACGGGACAGGGGAACACCGGGGAGCTGTTTTTT. The full variable domain, in which reference TRBV7-2 and TRBJ2-2 provide the parts outside the CDR3, is GAGVSQSPSNKVTEKGKDVELRCDPISGHTALYWYRQSLGQGLEFLIYFQGNSAPDKSGLPSDRFSAERTGGSVSTLTIQRTQQEDSAVYLCASSTGQGNTGELFFGEGSRLTVL.

This clonotype was picked up many times. The chain links TRBV7-2 to TRBJ2-7, with D hard to call. The CDR3 loop spans 12 amino acids. The germline V gene has CDR1 SGHTA and CDR2 FQGNSA. The V gene lost 5 bases and the J gene lost 5 bases, with 10 bases spanning the gap. The CDR3 loop reads CASSNNWHEQYF. As DNA, the CDR3 is TGTGCCAGCAGCAATAACTGGCACGAGCAGTACTTC. The full variable domain, its missing parts supplied by reference TRBV7-2 and TRBJ2-7, is GAGVSQSPSNKVTEKGKDVELRCDPISGHTALYWYRQSLGQGLEFLIYFQGNSAPDKSGLPSDRFSAERTGGSVSTLTIQRTQQEDSAVYLCASSNNWHEQYFGPGTRLTVT.

Ten or more counts support this clonotype. The rearrangement links TRBV27 to TRBJ2-7; TRBD2 might be the D (5 bases). CDR3 size: 14 residues. Germline V gene sequence: CDR1 MNHEY, CDR2 SMNVEV (reference sequence). The V end lost 8 bases, the J end lost 7 bases, and 21 bases lay between the germline ends. The CDR3 coding sequence is TGTGCCAGCGCGTTGGATGCGAGCTGGAGGGAGCAGTACTTC. It encodes CASALDASWREQYF.

This clonotype was observed many times. This chain links TRBV6-2 or TRBV6-3 with TRBJ2-7; D gene uncertain. The CDR3 covers 13 residues. Germline V gives CDR1 MNHEY, CDR2 SVGEGT. V dropped 2 bases and J dropped 3 bases, with 8 bases sitting between them. CDR3 loop: CASSYAAGYEQYF. The CDR3 bases are TGTGCCAGCAGTTACGCAGCCGGCTACGAGCAGTACTTC.

At least ten counts were recorded for this clonotype. The chain links TRBV5-1 to TRBJ2-3; 13 bases are a match to TRBD2. V dropped 4 bases and J dropped 1; count of bases not matched to a gene: 6. This CDR3 has 17 residues. Per the germline V gene, CDR1 is SGHRS and CDR2 is YFSETQ. The CDR3 loop reads CASSPNGLAGGTDTQYF. The DNA of the CDR3 is TGCGCCAGCAGCCCCAATGGACTAGCGGGGGGCACAGATACGCAGTATTTT.

Points on this clonotype: A much larger clone lies a single base off, so this may be a read error. The chain joins TRBV28 to TRBJ1-3; TRBD1 is a possible D gene (6 bases). Germline CDR1 is MDHEN and CDR2 is SYDVKM. The CDR3 spans 17 residues. V was shortened by 8 bases and J by 0 bases, with 20 bases between the two germline ends. The CDR3 region is CASRLSESRGSGNTIYF. CDR3 sequence (DNA): TGTGCCAGCCGTCTGAGTGAGAGCAGGGGCTCTGGAAACACCATATATTTT.

This clonotype came up many times. This sequence joins TRBV10-3 and TRBJ1-5; 7 bases line up with TRBD1. Germline lookup yields CDR1 ENHRY and CDR2 SYGVKD. This CDR3 region has 15 residues. Losses at the gene ends were 3 bases for V and 4 bases for J; bases not matched to a gene: 6. The CDR3 sequence: CAISDYRDSNQPQHF. CDR3 nucleotides: TGTGCCATCAGTGATTACCGGGACAGTAATCAGCCCCAGCATTTT.

The chain couples TRBV5-6 to TRBJ1-1; a weak D match, TRBD1 (6 bases). Looked up from germline, CDR1 is SGHDT and CDR2 is YYEEEE. This CDR3 is 15 amino acids long. Trimming shortened V by 0 bases and J by 4 bases, and 13 bases separated the two germline ends. The CDR3, as DNA: TGTGCCAGCAGCTTGGTATCGAGCAGGGGCACTGAAGCTTTCTTT. Its translation: CASSLVSSRGTEAFF.

The rearrangement joins TRBV20-1 to TRBJ2-7; 7 bases are a match to TRBD2. With 2 bases clipped from V and 5 bases from J, the junction kept 9 bases outside the gene matches. The germline V gene has CDR1 DFQATT and CDR2 SNEGSKA (reference sequence). The CDR3 totals 14 residues. The CDR3 protein is CSARTGGNAHEQYF. The CDR3 DNA follows: TGCAGTGCTAGAACCGGGGGGAATGCCCACGAGCAGTACTTC.

This clonotype appeared many times. The chain carries TRBV20-1 and TRBJ2-2; 7 bases map to TRBD1. This CDR3 is 15 amino acids long. V shed 3 bases and J 0 bases; nucleotides not matched to a gene: 4. CDR1 is DFQATT and CDR2 is SNEGSKA in the germline V gene (reference sequence). CDR3 region: CSASEGAANTGELFF. The CDR3 DNA reads as TGCAGTGCTAGTGAGGGGGCCGCGAACACCGGGGAGCTGTTTTTT.

In its sample, this clonotype was seen a few times. The V gene is TRBV7-2, the J gene TRBJ1-2; possibly TRBD1 for D (6 bases). The V end was cut by 4 bases, the J end by 2 bases, with 11 bases between. From germline, CDR1 is SGHTA and CDR2 FQGNSA. The CDR3 length is 14 residues. The CDR3: CASSSGHVNYGYTF. The CDR3 nucleotides are TGTGCCAGCAGCTCGGGACACGTAAACTATGGCTACACCTTC.

In the case of this clonotype: A much larger clone differs by one base, so this may be a read error. V gene TRBV4-2 combines with J gene TRBJ2-7; the match to TRBD2 covers 7 bases. Germline V gene sequence: CDR1 LGHNA, CDR2 YNFKEQ. The CDR3 is made up of 15 amino acids. CDR3 residues: CASSQAELAVYGQYF. The CDR3 DNA reads as TGTGCCAGCAGCCAGGCGGAGCTAGCGGTTTACGGGCAGTACTTC.